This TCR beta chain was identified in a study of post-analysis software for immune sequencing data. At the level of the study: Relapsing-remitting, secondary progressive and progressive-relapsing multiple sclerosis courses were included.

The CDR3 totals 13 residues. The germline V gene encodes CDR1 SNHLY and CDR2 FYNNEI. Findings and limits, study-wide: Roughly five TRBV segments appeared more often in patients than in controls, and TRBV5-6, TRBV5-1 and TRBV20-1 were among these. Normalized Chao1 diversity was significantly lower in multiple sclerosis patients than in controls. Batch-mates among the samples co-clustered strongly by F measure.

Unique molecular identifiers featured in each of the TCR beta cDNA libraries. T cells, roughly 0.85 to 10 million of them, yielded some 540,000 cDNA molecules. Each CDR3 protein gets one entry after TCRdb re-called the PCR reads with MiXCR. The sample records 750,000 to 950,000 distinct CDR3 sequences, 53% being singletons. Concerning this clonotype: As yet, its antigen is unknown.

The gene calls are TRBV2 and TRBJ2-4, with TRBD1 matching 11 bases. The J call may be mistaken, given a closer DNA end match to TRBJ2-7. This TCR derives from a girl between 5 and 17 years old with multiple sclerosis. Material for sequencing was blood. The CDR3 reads CARGQGAFYEQYF. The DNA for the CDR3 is TGTGCCAGAGGACAGGGGGCCTTCTACGAGCAGTACTTC.